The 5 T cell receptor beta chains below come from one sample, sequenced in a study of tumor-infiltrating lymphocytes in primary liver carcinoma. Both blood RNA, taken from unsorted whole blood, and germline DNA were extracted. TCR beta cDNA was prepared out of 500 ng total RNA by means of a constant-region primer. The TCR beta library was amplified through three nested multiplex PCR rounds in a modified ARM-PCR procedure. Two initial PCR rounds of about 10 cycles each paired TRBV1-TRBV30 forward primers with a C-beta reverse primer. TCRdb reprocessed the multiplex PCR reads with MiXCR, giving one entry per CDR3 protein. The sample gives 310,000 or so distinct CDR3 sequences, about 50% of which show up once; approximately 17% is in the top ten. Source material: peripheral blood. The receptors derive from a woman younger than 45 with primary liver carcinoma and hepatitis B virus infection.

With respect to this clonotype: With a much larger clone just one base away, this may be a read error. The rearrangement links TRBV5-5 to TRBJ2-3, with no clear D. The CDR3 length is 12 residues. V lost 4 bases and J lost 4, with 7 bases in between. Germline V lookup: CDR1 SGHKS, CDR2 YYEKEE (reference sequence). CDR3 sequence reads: CASSREADTQYF. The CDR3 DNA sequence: TGTGCCAGCAGCCGTGAGGCAGATACGCAGTATTTT.

CDR3 loop: CASSQDRGRPNNEQFF. For the CDR3, the DNA is TGCGCCAGCAGCCAAGATCGCGGGAGGCCAAACAATGAGCAGTTCTTC. The chain uses TRBV4-3 and TRBJ2-1; 8 nucleotides agree with TRBD2. This CDR3 contains 16 residues. With 0 bases clipped from V and 5 bases from J, the junction kept 6 bases outside the gene matches. CDR1 and CDR2 from the germline V gene are LGHNA and YSLEER.

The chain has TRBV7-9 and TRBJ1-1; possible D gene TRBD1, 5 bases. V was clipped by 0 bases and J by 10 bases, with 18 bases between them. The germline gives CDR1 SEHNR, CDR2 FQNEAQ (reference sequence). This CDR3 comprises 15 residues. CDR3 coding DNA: TGTGCCAGCAGCTTAGCCATGGCCCAGGGAGACTCAGCTTTCTTT. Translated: CASSLAMAQGDSAFF.

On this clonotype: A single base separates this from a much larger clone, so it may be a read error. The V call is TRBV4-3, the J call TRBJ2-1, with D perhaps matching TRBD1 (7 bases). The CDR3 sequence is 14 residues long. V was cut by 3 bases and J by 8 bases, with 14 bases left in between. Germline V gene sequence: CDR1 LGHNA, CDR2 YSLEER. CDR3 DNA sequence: TGCGCCAGCAGCCACGGGGGACAGCATCATGAGCAGTTCTTC. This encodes CASSHGGQHHEQFF.

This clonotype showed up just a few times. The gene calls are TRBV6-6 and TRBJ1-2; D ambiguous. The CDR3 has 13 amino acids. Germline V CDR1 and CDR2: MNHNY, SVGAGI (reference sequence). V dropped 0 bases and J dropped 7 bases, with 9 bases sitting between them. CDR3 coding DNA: TGTGCCAGCAGTTACTCTGAAGTAGTTGGCTACACCTTC. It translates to CASSYSEVVGYTF.